The 32 T cell receptor beta chains listed next were all sequenced from one sample in a study of a mutant IDH1 vaccine in newly diagnosed glioma. Only in-frame clones appear in the TCRdb table, and some are missing; sequencing was by immunoSEQ multiplex PCR. The repertoire includes under 45,000 clones, roughly 76% of them detected once, and about 12% sits in the top ten. These receptors' antigens are unknown. Stated time point: week 5, during vaccination. The content of each vaccine dose was 300 ug of mutant IDH1 20-mer peptide, and topical imiquimod accompanied it. The specimen was PBMCs, collected from a glioma patient whose treatment included an IDH1 peptide vaccine. These TCRs come from a man aged 50-59 years with glioma.

V and J are TRBV7-2 and TRBJ2-7; D ambiguous. CDR1 SGHTA and CDR2 FQGNSA come from the germline V gene. Between the trimmed V and J ends, which lost 4 bases and 8 bases, there was a span of 12 bases. There are 12 residues in the CDR3. Here the CDR3 reads CASSSNPIQQYF. In nucleotides, the CDR3 is TGTGCCAGCAGCTCAAATCCAATCCAGCAGTACTTC.

The CDR3 region has the DNA TGTGCCAGCAGCTTAGTTGGAACGGGGAACACTGAAGCTTTCTTT. It translates to CASSLVGTGNTEAFF. V and J are TRBV7-2 and TRBJ1-1; D not resolved. The V end was cut by 1 base, the J end by 1 base, with 10 bases between. This CDR3 is built from 15 residues. The germline gives CDR1 SGHTA, CDR2 FQGNSA.

The chain employs TRBV7-9 and TRBJ1-2; D gene ambiguous. The CDR3 runs 13 residues. V lost 2 bases to trimming and J lost 0 bases, with 4 bases between them. The germline CDR1 and CDR2 sequences are SEHNR and FQNEAQ (reference sequence). In nucleotides, the CDR3 is TGTGCCAGCAGCTTACTAGCTAACTATGGCTACACCTTC. It specifies CASSLLANYGYTF.

This chain uses TRBV4-1 with TRBJ2-1; TRBD1 aligns across 9 bases. V shed 0 bases and J 7 bases; nucleotides not matched to a gene: 7. The CDR3 is 16 residues long. Germline V lookup: CDR1 MGHRA, CDR2 YSYEKL. The CDR3 DNA follows: TGCGCCAGCAGCCAAGAAAACAGGGGGCATGGAAATGAGCAGTTCTTC. Translating it yields CASSQENRGHGNEQFF.

This rearrangement joins TRBV21-1 to TRBJ1-1; TRBD1 is the table's D call and was not checked against the DNA. TRBV21-1 corresponds to a pseudogene. This CDR3 comprises 17 residues. The CDR3 sequence is CASSNPGGQGGGTEAFF. As DNA, the CDR3 is TGTGCCAGCAGCAACCCGGGGGGACAGGGGGGTGGCACTGAAGCTTTCTTT.

In nucleotides, the CDR3 is TGTGCCAGCTCCCCCCCGGGAGAGACCCAGTACTTC. As protein: CASSPPGETQYF. This chain connects TRBV7-6 to TRBJ2-5; no clear D. The germline V and J ends were trimmed by 8 bases and 4 bases, with 11 bases remaining between them. The CDR3 totals 12 residues. The germline gives CDR1 SGHVS, CDR2 FNYEAQ.

J is TRBJ2-7 and V is TRBV6-1; D assignment may be TRBD1 or TRBD2 (5 bases each). CDR1 and CDR2 from the germline V gene are MNHNS and SASEGT. The CDR3 spans 12 residues. V lost 1 base, J lost 5 bases, and 6 bases lay in between. In nucleotides, the CDR3 is TGTGCCAGCAGTGAAGTGGGGGACGAGCAGTACTTC. It encodes CASSEVGDEQYF.

The chain employs TRBV7-8 and TRBJ2-3, with TRBD1 matching over 7 bases. J lost 2 bases, V lost 5 bases, and 7 bases had no gene match. CDR1 is SGHVS, CDR2 FQNEAQ, per germline. This CDR3 comprises 15 residues. CDR3: CASSRTGQFTDTQYF. Here the CDR3 DNA reads TGTGCCAGCAGCCGGACGGGACAGTTCACAGATACGCAGTATTTT.

V gene TRBV6-6 combines with J gene TRBJ2-5; a weak D match, TRBD2 (5 bases). CDR3 length: 15 amino acids. V was shortened by 4 bases and J by 1 base, with 13 bases between the two germline ends. Germline CDR1 MNHNY, CDR2 SVGAGI (reference sequence). This CDR3 reads CASSSPETTQETQYF. The CDR3 DNA reads as TGTGCCAGCAGTTCTCCCGAGACTACCCAAGAGACCCAGTACTTC.

This rearrangement joins TRBV5-1 to TRBJ1-1, with D uncertain. This CDR3 is 14 amino acids long. Trimming stripped 2 bases from V and 1 base from J, with 9 bases between. Germline values: CDR1 SGHRS, CDR2 YFSETQ. The chain's CDR3 is CASSLFRENTEAFF. The CDR3 bases are TGCGCCAGCAGCTTATTTCGGGAGAACACTGAAGCTTTCTTT.

The genes are TRBV7-2 and TRBJ2-4; 7 nucleotides line up with TRBD1. The CDR3 length is 14 residues. The germline V gene has CDR1 SGHTA and CDR2 FQGNSA. The junction had 4 bases not matched to a gene; V was cut back by 0 bases and J by 8 bases. Here the CDR3 DNA reads TGTGCCAGCAGCTTAGCCCTCGACAGGGACATTCAGTACTTC. This codes for CASSLALDRDIQYF.

This clone has more than one count but fewer than ten. The gene calls are TRBV7-6 and TRBJ2-7; perhaps TRBD1 as D (6 bases). Germline V gene data show CDR1 as SGHVS and CDR2 as FNYEAQ. The CDR3 has 13 residues. V gave up 0 bases and J gave up 4 bases, with 7 bases separating them. The DNA of the CDR3 is TGTGCCAGCAGCTTAGCCAGGGGTTACGAGCAGTACTTC. It specifies CASSLARGYEQYF.

The chain joins TRBV11-2 to TRBJ2-6; 10 positions match TRBD1. J was trimmed by 0 bases and V by 6 bases; bases with no gene match: 11. CDR3 length: 19 residues. In germline, CDR1 is SGHAT, CDR2 FQNNGV. Written as DNA, the CDR3 is TGTGCCAGCAGTATGGTGGGGACAGGGGTCCCCTCTGGGGCCAACGTCCTGACTTTC. Translation gives CASSMVGTGVPSGANVLTF.

The rearrangement links TRBV28 to TRBJ1-3; D is undetermined. This CDR3 is 14 amino acids long. Per germline, CDR1 MDHEN and CDR2 SYDVKM. Trimming stripped 7 bases from V and 0 bases from J, with 10 bases between. DNA for the CDR3: TGTGCCAGCACCCCCGGAGGCTCTGGAAACACCATATATTTT. This codes for CASTPGGSGNTIYF. Full variable domain (outside the CDR3, taken from reference TRBV28 and TRBJ1-3): DVKVTQSSRYLVKRTGEKVFLECVQDMDHENMFWYRQDPGLGLRLIYFSYDVKMKEKGDIPEGYSVSREKKERFSLILESASTNQTSMYLCASTPGGSGNTIYFGEGSWLTVV.

This clone qualifies as large. The rearrangement joins TRBV6-4 to TRBJ2-1; D perhaps matches TRBD1 (6 bases). The CDR3 runs 13 residues. CDR1 MRHNA and CDR2 SNTAGT come from the germline V gene. The ends were cut back, 2 bases at V and 5 bases at J, with 7 bases in the middle. The CDR3 DNA is TGTGCCAGCAGTGACCGGGACAACAATGAGCAGTTCTTC. Its protein is CASSDRDNNEQFF.

This clone was recorded only once. The chain employs TRBV6-1 and TRBJ2-5; no clear D. CDR1 is MNHNS, CDR2 SASEGT, per germline. V lost 1 base and J lost 4, with 10 bases in between. The length of the CDR3 is 14 residues. The CDR3 DNA follows: TGTGCCAGCAGTGAAGACCGGAACCGAGAGACCCAGTACTTC. It codes for CASSEDRNRETQYF.

This clone has just a few counts. The chain joins TRBV25-1 to TRBJ2-1; D possibly matches TRBD1 or TRBD2 (5 bases each). With 3 bases removed from V and 7 bases from J, the gap between germline ends came to 10 bases. This CDR3 has 13 amino acids. Germline loops: CDR1 MGHDK, CDR2 SYGVNS. DNA for the CDR3: TGTGCCAGCAGTGATTTAGAGGGGAATGAGCAGTTCTTC. It specifies CASSDLEGNEQFF.

J is TRBJ1-2 and V is TRBV6-5; D is perhaps TRBD1 (5 bases). CDR1 is MNHEY and CDR2 is SVGAGI in the germline V gene. The CDR3 is 13 amino acids. The ends were cut back, 4 bases at V and 5 bases at J, with 11 bases in the middle. The CDR3 here is CASSSGPSYGYTF. The CDR3 DNA reads as TGTGCCAGCAGTTCGGGACCCTCTTATGGCTACACCTTC.

The V gene is TRBV11-2, the J gene TRBJ2-7, with 8 bases aligning to TRBD1. The germline V gene encodes CDR1 SGHAT and CDR2 FQNNGV. The junction had 2 bases not matched to a gene; V was cut back by 5 bases and J by 2 bases. The CDR3 is 13 residues long. In DNA form, the CDR3 reads TGTGCCAGCAGCGTACAGGGGGCCTACGAGCAGTACTTC. It codes for CASSVQGAYEQYF.

The rearrangement links TRBV11-2 to TRBJ2-1; 8 bases match TRBD1. Germline V gene data show CDR1 as SGHAT and CDR2 as FQNNGV. The CDR3 is 15 amino acids. The J segment lost 8 bases and the V segment lost 5 bases, leaving 11 bases of the junction unmatched. The CDR3: CASSRFRDRSDEQFF. In DNA form, the CDR3 reads TGTGCCAGCAGCCGATTTCGGGACAGGTCTGATGAGCAGTTCTTC.

The chain uses TRBV6-6 and TRBJ1-1, with a weak D call TRBD1 (6 bases). The V gene lost 8 bases and the J gene lost 7 bases, with 11 bases spanning the gap. This CDR3 comprises 11 residues. CDR1 and CDR2 from the germline V gene are MNHNY and SVGAGI (reference sequence). The CDR3 DNA reads TGTGCCAGCGTGGGGGCGGGTGAAGCTTTCTTT. It codes for CASVGAGEAFF.

The chain recombines TRBV5-1 with TRBJ1-2; 9 bases map to TRBD1. The CDR3 length is 14 residues. The junction had 3 bases not matched to a gene; V was cut back by 4 bases and J by 2 bases. Germline loops: CDR1 SGHRS, CDR2 YFSETQ. The DNA for the CDR3 is TGCGCCAGCAGCAATGGGACAGGGAACTATGGCTACACCTTC. Protein product: CASSNGTGNYGYTF.

The rearrangement links TRBV11-2 to TRBJ2-2; no clear D gene. Germline CDR1 is SGHAT and CDR2 is FQNNGV. V was shortened by 4 bases and J by 1 base, with 10 bases between the two germline ends. The CDR3 loop spans 15 amino acids. Written as DNA, the CDR3 is TGTGCCAGCAGCTCCATCCGACAGAACACCGGGGAGCTGTTTTTT. Translation: CASSSIRQNTGELFF.

The V and J genes are TRBV6-1 and TRBJ1-1, with 7 bases aligning to TRBD1. J lost 7 bases, V lost 3 bases, and 11 bases had no gene match. The CDR3 is 15 residues long. The germline gives CDR1 MNHNS, CDR2 SASEGT. The CDR3 here is CASSDRAGGRGEAFF. The DNA of the CDR3 is TGTGCCAGCAGTGATAGGGCAGGGGGGAGAGGTGAAGCTTTCTTT.

The rearrangement links TRBV7-8 to TRBJ1-3; TRBD1 matches at 9 bases. CDR1 and CDR2 (germline): SGHVS, FQNEAQ. The CDR3 totals 14 residues. The ends lost 5 bases at V and 8 bases at J; junction bases unmatched: 7. The DNA for the CDR3 is TGTGCCAGCAGCCCCTGGACAGGGGAAGACACCATATATTTT. This codes for CASSPWTGEDTIYF.

A few counts support this clone. The chain links TRBV6-1 to TRBJ1-2; tentatively, D is TRBD1 (5 bases). Looked up from germline, CDR1 is MNHNS and CDR2 is SASEGT. V was trimmed by 4 bases and J by 3 bases, leaving 6 bases between them. The CDR3 covers 12 residues. CDR3 nucleotide sequence: TGTGCCAGCAGTGGGGGCCACTATGGCTACACCTTC. Translating gives CASSGGHYGYTF.

In nucleotides, the CDR3 is TGTGCCACCCAAGGGGGCGGCATAGCCAAAAACATTCAGTACTTC. As protein: CATQGGGIAKNIQYF. This chain connects TRBV10-3 to TRBJ2-4; the match to TRBD1 covers 7 bases. This CDR3 contains 15 residues. CDR1 and CDR2 from the germline V gene are ENHRY and SYGVKD. After removal of 10 bases from V and 0 bases from J, the junction contained 9 bases not matched to a gene.

The rearrangement joins TRBV5-1 to TRBJ2-1; 12 bases agree with TRBD2. Germline V gene sequence: CDR1 SGHRS, CDR2 YFSETQ. The CDR3 runs 23 residues. V shed 4 bases and J 7 bases; nucleotides not matched to a gene: 30. The CDR3 loop reads CASSPGDRPGTSGRTRQINEQFF. DNA of the CDR3: TGCGCCAGCAGCCCGGGCGACCGACCGGGCACTAGCGGGAGGACCCGACAGATAAATGAGCAGTTCTTC.

The chain uses TRBV11-2 and TRBJ1-2, with 8 bases aligning to TRBD1. CDR1 is SGHAT, CDR2 FQNNGV, per germline. V shed 6 bases, J shed 7 bases, and the junction held 7 bases outside the gene matches. CDR3 length: 13 residues. CDR3 amino acids: CASRKTGESGYTF. CDR3 nucleotides: TGTGCCAGCAGGAAGACAGGGGAGAGTGGCTACACCTTC.

This chain joins TRBV30 and TRBJ2-3, with TRBD1 matching 11 bases. Losses at the gene ends were 3 bases for V and 2 bases for J; bases not matched to a gene: 16. Per the germline V gene, CDR1 is GTSNPN and CDR2 is SVGIG (reference sequence). This CDR3 has 19 amino acids. In DNA, the CDR3 is TGTGCCTGGAGCGGTCTTTCTCCGGACAGGGGGCTTACCACAGATACGCAGTATTTT. Translating it yields CAWSGLSPDRGLTTDTQYF.

The chain has TRBV9 and TRBJ1-2, with 8 nucleotides matching TRBD1. V was clipped by 3 bases and J by 8 bases; unmatched bases: 12. The CDR3 totals 15 residues. CDR1 and CDR2 from the germline V gene are SGDLS and YYNGEE. CDR3 coding DNA: TGTGCCAGCAGCGCGGGACCGTGGACAGGGATCGGCTACACCTTC. Its translation: CASSAGPWTGIGYTF.

This chain links TRBV5-4 with TRBJ1-2; a possible D gene is TRBD1 (5 bases). V shed 4 bases and J shed 0 bases, with 16 bases lying between them. In germline, CDR1 is SGHNT, CDR2 YYREEE (reference sequence). This CDR3 comprises 16 residues. The CDR3 region is CASSLGGGRANYGYTF. The CDR3 DNA is TGTGCCAGCAGCCTGGGGGGTGGGAGGGCTAACTATGGCTACACCTTC.